This TCR beta chain was sequenced in a study of blood T cell repertoires in COVID-19. The CDR3 runs 16 residues. Trimming shortened V by 0 bases and J by 5 bases, and 13 bases separated the two germline ends. CDR1 is MNHEY and CDR2 is SVGEGT in the germline V gene. Here immunoSEQ multiplex PCR was the method, and the copy in TCRdb shows in-frame clones only, minus some. The table has just over 150,000 clones, 88% seen once; the top ten hold approximately 6.6%. This clonotype originated in a woman aged 50 to 60 who had recovered from COVID-19. The V gene is TRBV6-2 or TRBV6-3, the J gene TRBJ2-2; possible D gene TRBD2, 5 bases. The specimen sequenced was PBMCs or T cells enriched from blood (not recorded which). Here the CDR3 reads CASSYSRAIPTGELFF. The CDR3 DNA is TGTGCCAGCAGTTACTCGCGGGCCATCCCTACCGGGGAGCTGTTTTTT.